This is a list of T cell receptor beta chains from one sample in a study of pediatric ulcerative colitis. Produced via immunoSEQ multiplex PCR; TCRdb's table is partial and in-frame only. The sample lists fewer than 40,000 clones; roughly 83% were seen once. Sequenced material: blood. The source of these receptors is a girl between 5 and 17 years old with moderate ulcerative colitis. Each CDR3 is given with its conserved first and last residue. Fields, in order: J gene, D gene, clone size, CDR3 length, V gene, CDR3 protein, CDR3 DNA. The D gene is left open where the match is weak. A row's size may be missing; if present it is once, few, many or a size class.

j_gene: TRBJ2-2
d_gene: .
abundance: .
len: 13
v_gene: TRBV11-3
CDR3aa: CASSLGPGGELFF
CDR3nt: TGTGCCAGCAGCTTAGGACCGGGGGGGGAGCTGTTTTTT

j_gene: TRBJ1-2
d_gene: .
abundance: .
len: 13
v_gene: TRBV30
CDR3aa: CAWSLRSNYGYTF
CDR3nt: TGTGCCTGGAGTCTACGGTCGAACTATGGCTACACCTTC

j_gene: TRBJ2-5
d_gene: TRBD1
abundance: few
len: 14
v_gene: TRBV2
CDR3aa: CASVLTGVGETQYF
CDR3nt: TGTGCCAGCGTACTGACAGGGGTCGGGGAGACCCAGTACTTC

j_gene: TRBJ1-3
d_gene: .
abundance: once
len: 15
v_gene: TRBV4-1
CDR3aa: CASSQDRGTRNTIYF
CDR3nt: TGCGCCAGCAGCCAAGATCGTGGGACAAGAAACACCATATATTTT

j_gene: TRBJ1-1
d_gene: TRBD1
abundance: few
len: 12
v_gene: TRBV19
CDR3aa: CASRTGGTEAFF
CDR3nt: TGTGCCAGTAGGACAGGGGGGACTGAAGCTTTCTTT

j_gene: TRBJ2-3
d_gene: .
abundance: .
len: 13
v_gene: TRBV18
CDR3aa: CASSPPSTDTQYF
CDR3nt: TGTGCCAGCTCACCACCCAGCACAGATACGCAGTATTTT

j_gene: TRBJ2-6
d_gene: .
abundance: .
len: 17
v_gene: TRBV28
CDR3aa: CASSFSWTMSGANVLTF
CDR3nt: TGTGCCAGCAGTTTTTCATGGACAATGAGCGGGGCCAACGTCCTGACTTTC

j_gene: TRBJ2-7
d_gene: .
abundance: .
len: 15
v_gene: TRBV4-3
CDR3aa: CASSQDTRSSYEQYF
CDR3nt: TGCGCCAGCAGCCAAGACACAAGGAGCTCCTACGAGCAGTACTTC

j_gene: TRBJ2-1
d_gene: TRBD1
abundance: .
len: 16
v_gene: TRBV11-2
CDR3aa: CASSLGQGLTYNEQFF
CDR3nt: TGTGCCAGCAGCTTAGGACAGGGGCTCACCTACAATGAGCAGTTCTTC

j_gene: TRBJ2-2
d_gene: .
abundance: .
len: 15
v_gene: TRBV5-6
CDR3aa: CASSWRAPGTGELFF
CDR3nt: TGTGCCAGCAGCTGGCGCGCACCGGGTACTGGGGAGCTGTTTTTT

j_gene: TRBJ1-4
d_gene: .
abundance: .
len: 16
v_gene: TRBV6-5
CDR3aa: CASSYSRFRSNEKLFF
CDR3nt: TGTGCCAGCAGTTACTCGAGGTTCCGGAGTAATGAAAAACTGTTTTTT

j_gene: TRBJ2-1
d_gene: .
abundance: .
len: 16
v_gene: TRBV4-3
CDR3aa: CASSLAGVGYNGEQFF
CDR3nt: TGCGCCAGCAGCCTGGCCGGGGTTGGGTATAACGGTGAGCAGTTCTTC

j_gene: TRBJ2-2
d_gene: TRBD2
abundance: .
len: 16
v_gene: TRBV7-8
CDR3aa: CASSAGTSGATGELFF
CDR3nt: TGTGCCAGCAGCGCCGGTACTAGCGGGGCGACCGGGGAGCTGTTTTTT

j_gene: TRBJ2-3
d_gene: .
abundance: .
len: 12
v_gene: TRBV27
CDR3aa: CASRGDTDTQYF
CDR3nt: TGTGCCAGTCGCGGGGACACAGATACGCAGTATTTT

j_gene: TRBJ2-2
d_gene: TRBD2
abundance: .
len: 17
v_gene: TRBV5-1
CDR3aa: CASSTLAGGTNTGELFF
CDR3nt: TGCGCCAGCAGCACCCTAGCGGGGGGGACGAACACCGGGGAGCTGTTTTTT

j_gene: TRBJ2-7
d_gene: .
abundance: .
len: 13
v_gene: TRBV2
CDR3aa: CASRGGLAYEQYF
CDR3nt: TGTGCCAGCAGGGGAGGCCTGGCCTACGAGCAGTACTTC

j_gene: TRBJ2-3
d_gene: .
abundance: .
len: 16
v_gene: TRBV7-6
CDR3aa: CASSRYKGVGTDTQYF
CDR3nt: TGTGCCAGCAGCCGCTACAAGGGGGTGGGCACAGATACGCAGTATTTT

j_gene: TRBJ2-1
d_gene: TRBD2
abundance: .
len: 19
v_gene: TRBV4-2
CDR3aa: CASSQDPGTSGRAGQEQFF
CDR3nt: TGTGCCAGCAGCCAAGATCCGGGCACTAGCGGGAGGGCCGGACAGGAGCAGTTCTTC

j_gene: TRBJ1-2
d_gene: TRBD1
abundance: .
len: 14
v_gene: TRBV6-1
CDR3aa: CASSENTGAGGYTF
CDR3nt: TGTGCCAGCAGTGAGAACACAGGGGCGGGGGGCTACACCTTC

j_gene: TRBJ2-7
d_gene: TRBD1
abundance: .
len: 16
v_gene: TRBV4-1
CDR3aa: CASSPHNGDRVYEQYF
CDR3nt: TGCGCCAGCAGCCCTCATAATGGGGACAGGGTCTACGAGCAGTACTTC

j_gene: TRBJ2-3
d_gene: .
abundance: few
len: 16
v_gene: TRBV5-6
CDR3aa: CASSLVQGPRTDTQYF
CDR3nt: TGTGCCAGCAGCTTGGTCCAGGGGCCCCGCACAGATACGCAGTATTTT

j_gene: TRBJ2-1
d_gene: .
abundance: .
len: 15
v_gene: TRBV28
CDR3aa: CASSLFGSSYNEQFF
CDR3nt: TGTGCCAGCAGTTTATTCGGAAGCTCCTACAATGAGCAGTTCTTC

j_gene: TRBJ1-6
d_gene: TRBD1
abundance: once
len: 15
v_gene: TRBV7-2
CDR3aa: CASSLEGTGYSPLHF
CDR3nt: TGTGCCAGCAGCTTAGAGGGGACAGGGTATTCACCCCTCCACTTT

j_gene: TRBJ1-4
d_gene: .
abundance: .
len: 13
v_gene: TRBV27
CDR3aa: CASSPGFNEKLFF
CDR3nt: TGTGCCAGCAGTCCCGGATTTAATGAAAAACTGTTTTTT

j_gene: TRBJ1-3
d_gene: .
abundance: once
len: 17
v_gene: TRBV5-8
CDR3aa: CASSYREAEIYGNTIYF
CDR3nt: TGTGCCAGCAGCTACAGGGAGGCGGAGATCTATGGAAACACCATATATTTT

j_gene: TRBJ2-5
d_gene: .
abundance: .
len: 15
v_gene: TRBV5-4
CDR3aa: CASSGWGTGQETQYF
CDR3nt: TGTGCCAGCAGCGGGTGGGGGACTGGCCAAGAGACCCAGTACTTC

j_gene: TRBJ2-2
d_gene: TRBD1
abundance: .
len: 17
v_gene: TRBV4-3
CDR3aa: CASSPYRGPRDTGELFF
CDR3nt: TGCGCCAGCAGCCCATACAGGGGGCCGAGGGACACCGGGGAGCTGTTTTTT

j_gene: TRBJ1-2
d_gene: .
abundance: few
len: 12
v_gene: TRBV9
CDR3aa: CASSAPYFGYTF
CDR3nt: TGTGCCAGCAGCGCGCCCTACTTTGGCTACACCTTC

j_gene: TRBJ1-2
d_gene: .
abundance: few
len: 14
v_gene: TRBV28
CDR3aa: CASSPRQVRHGYTF
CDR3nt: TGTGCCAGCAGTCCCCGCCAGGTCCGCCACGGCTACACCTTC

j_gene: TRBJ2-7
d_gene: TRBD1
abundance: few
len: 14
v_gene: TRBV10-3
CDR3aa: CATGDRELSYEQYF
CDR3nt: TGTGCCACCGGGGACAGGGAGTTGTCCTACGAGCAGTACTTC

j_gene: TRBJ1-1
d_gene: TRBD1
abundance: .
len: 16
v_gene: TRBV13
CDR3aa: CASSPRQGDLNTEAFF
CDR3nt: TGTGCCAGCAGTCCAAGACAGGGGGATTTGAACACTGAAGCTTTCTTT

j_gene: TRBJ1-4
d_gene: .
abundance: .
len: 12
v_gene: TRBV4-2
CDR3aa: CASSQDWEKLFF
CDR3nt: TGTGCCAGCAGCCAAGACTGGGAAAAACTGTTTTTT

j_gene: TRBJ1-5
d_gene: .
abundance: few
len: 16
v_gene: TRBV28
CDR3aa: CASSPLRFGGNQPQHF
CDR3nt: TGTGCCAGCAGTCCACTTAGATTTGGAGGCAATCAGCCCCAGCATTTT

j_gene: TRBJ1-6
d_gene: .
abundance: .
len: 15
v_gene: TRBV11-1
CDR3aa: CASSLAGAGNSPLHF
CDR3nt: TGTGCCAGCAGCTTGGCAGGGGCCGGTAATTCACCCCTCCACTTT

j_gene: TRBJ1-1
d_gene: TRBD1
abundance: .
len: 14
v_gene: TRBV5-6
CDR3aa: CASSIQGDDTEAFF
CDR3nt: TGTGCCAGCAGCATACAGGGGGACGACACTGAAGCTTTCTTT

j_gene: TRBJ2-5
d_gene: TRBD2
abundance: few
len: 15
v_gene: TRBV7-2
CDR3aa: CASSLGSGRVETQYF
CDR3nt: TGTGCCAGCAGCCTTGGTAGCGGGAGGGTTGAGACCCAGTACTTC

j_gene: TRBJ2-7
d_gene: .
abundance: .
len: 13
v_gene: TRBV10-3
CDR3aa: CAISESPGNEQYF
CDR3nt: TGTGCCATCAGTGAGTCCCCAGGTAACGAGCAGTACTTC

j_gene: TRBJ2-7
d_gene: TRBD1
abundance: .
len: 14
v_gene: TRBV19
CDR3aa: CASSIMDRGYEQYF
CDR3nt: TGTGCCAGTAGTATTATGGACAGGGGCTACGAGCAGTACTTC

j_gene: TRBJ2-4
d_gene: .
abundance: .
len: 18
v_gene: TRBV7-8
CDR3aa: CASSLRTGTSLAKNIQYF
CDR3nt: TGTGCCAGCAGCCTCCGGACGGGAACCTCTCTAGCCAAAAACATTCAGTACTTC

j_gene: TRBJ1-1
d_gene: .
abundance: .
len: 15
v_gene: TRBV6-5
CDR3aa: CASSYSGTGGTEAFF
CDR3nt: TGTGCCAGCAGTTACTCCGGGACGGGGGGCACTGAAGCTTTCTTT

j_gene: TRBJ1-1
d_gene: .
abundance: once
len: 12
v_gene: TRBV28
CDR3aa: CASISAERVAFF
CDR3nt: TGTGCCAGCATTTCGGCCGAGAGGGTAGCTTTCTTT

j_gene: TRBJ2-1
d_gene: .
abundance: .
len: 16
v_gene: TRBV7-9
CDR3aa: CASSVPAGLWDNEQFF
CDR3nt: TGTGCCAGCAGCGTACCCGCGGGGTTGTGGGACAATGAGCAGTTCTTC

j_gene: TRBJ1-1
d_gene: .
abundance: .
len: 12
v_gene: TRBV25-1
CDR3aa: CASGVAGAEAFF
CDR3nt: TGTGCCAGCGGGGTCGCGGGAGCTGAAGCTTTCTTT

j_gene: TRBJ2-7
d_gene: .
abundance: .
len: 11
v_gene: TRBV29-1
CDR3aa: CSVEAANEQYF
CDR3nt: TGCAGCGTTGAGGCCGCGAACGAGCAGTACTTC

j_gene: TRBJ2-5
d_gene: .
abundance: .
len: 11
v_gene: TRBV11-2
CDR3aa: CASSFEETQYF
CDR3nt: TGTGCCAGCAGCTTCGAAGAGACCCAGTACTTC